This T cell receptor beta chain was captured in a study of preoperative IRX-2 immunotherapy in early breast cancer. As to treatment: preoperative locoregional IRX-2 cytokine immunotherapy. Patients received preoperative, locoregional IRX-2 cytokine immunotherapy in a phase Ib study. The assay was immunoSEQ multiplex PCR, and TCRdb's table has in-frame clones only and misses some. The profile shows about 23,000 clones, roughly 95% of them singletons. CDR3 length equals 17 residues. The V gene lost 0 bases and the J gene lost 0 bases, with 13 bases spanning the gap. This specimen was tumor tissue, taken after IRX-2 immunotherapy. This TCR derives from a human donor with breast cancer. V and J are TRBV5-7 and TRBJ1-3; D unresolved. TRBV5-7 is an open reading frame, and its role is uncertain. The CDR3, as DNA: TGTGCCAGCAGCTTGGCCAGTCCACCTTACTCTGGAAACACCATATATTTT. Translation: CASSLASPPYSGNTIYF.